This paragraph reports one TCR beta chain. The study ran its PCR with 60 Vbeta and 13 Jbeta primers. Sequencing used immunoSEQ multiplex PCR; TCRdb keeps in-frame clones, though not all of them. Of 100,000 to 150,000 clones listed, over 65% were seen once; the top ten hold around 3.7%. These data are taken from a study of cytomegalovirus exposure and HLA in healthy donors. Donors counted as nominally healthy when sampled, yet unrecorded immune exposures were likely. The CDR3 runs to 14 residues. Germline CDR1 reads SGHAT; CDR2 reads FQNNGV. V lost 3 bases to trimming and J lost 9 bases; unmatched junction nucleotides: 8.

The sample taken for sequencing was PBMCs. The clonotype was recovered from a young man in good health and CMV-seronegative. J is TRBJ2-1 and V is TRBV11-2; 7 bases align to TRBD1. The CDR3 sequence: CASSFGTVFFEQFF. The DNA for the CDR3 is TGTGCCAGCAGCTTCGGGACAGTTTTTTTTGAGCAGTTCTTC. The full variable domain, rest sourced from reference TRBV11-2 and TRBJ2-1, is EAGVAQSPRYKIIEKRQSVAFWCNPISGHATLYWYQQILGQGPKLLIQFQNNGVVDDSQLPKDRFSAERLKGVDSTLKIQPAKLEDSAVYLCASSFGTVFFEQFFGPGTRLTVL.